The 16 T cell receptor beta chains listed next were all sequenced from one sample in a study of cytomegalovirus exposure and HLA in healthy donors. In the PCR, 60 Vbeta and 13 Jbeta primers were used. The table came from immunoSEQ multiplex PCR; TCRdb's copy has only in-frame clones and leaves some out. The repertoire consists of roughly 200,000 clones, with roughly four fifths occurring once and the leading ten covering about 1.9%. Sequences were obtained from PBMCs. These TCRs come from a man younger than 45 in good health and CMV-seronegative.

This clone was counted between two and nine times. The chain has TRBV27 and TRBJ1-2, with a possible D match to TRBD1 (5 bases). Trimming left V 2 bases short and J 3 bases short, with 7 bases between. Germline assignment: CDR1 MNHEY and CDR2 SMNVEV (reference sequence). The CDR3 has 13 residues. CDR3 residues: CASSLRGDYGYTF. The CDR3 DNA reads as TGTGCCAGCAGTTTAAGGGGTGACTATGGCTACACCTTC.

This chain uses TRBV4-2 with TRBJ2-1; TRBD2 matches at 10 bases. Germline CDR1 is LGHNA and CDR2 is YNFKEQ. The CDR3 totals 19 residues. Losses at the gene ends were 1 base for V and 2 bases for J; bases not matched to a gene: 11. The CDR3 is CASSQAQLAGWGPYNEQFF. The CDR3 DNA follows: TGTGCCAGCAGCCAAGCCCAACTAGCGGGGTGGGGCCCCTACAATGAGCAGTTCTTC.

For the CDR3, the DNA is TGCGCCAGCAGCTCCGTGGAGCGCACCGGGGAGCTGTTTTTT. It encodes CASSSVERTGELFF. The chain combines TRBV5-1 with TRBJ2-2; no reliable D call. Per germline, CDR1 SGHRS and CDR2 YFSETQ. The V end was cut by 3 bases, the J end by 4 bases, with 10 bases between. This CDR3 region has 14 residues.

The chain recombines TRBV6-5 with TRBJ2-3; D remains ambiguous. This CDR3 region has 11 residues. V lost 6 bases, J lost 4 bases, and 5 bases lay in between. The V gene's germline CDR1 is MNHEY and CDR2 SVGAGI. The CDR3 loop reads CASSQSDTQYF. In DNA, the CDR3 is TGTGCCAGCAGCCAATCAGATACGCAGTATTTT.

This clone was detected once. The rearrangement uses TRBV18 and TRBJ2-3, with D perhaps matching TRBD1 (6 bases). Trimming took off 3 bases at V and 5 bases at J, with 18 bases between the two ends. CDR3 size: 16 residues. From germline, CDR1 is KGHSH and CDR2 LQKENI. The CDR3 spells CASSPGASLGKDTQYF. In DNA, the CDR3 is TGTGCCAGCTCACCGGGGGCTAGCCTTGGGAAAGATACGCAGTATTTT.

This chain joins TRBV10-3 and TRBJ2-3; the match to TRBD2 covers 9 bases. J was trimmed by 1 base and V by 0 bases; bases with no gene match: 11. The CDR3 runs 19 residues. Germline V gives CDR1 ENHRY, CDR2 SYGVKD. CDR3 loop: CAISESGSSGSYGTDTQYF. CDR3 DNA: TGTGCCATCAGTGAGTCCGGTAGTAGCGGGAGTTACGGCACAGATACGCAGTATTTT.

The CDR3 DNA follows: TGTGCCAGCAGCTTAGGCCCGGGACAGGGCTACGAGCAGTACTTC. As protein: CASSLGPGQGYEQYF. This chain uses TRBV11-2 with TRBJ2-7, with TRBD1 matching 9 bases. From germline, CDR1 is SGHAT and CDR2 FQNNGV. V shed 1 base and J 3 bases; nucleotides not matched to a gene: 4. CDR3 length: 15 amino acids.

This clone was seen once. The gene calls are TRBV19 and TRBJ1-5; possibly TRBD1 for D (5 bases). Germline V gives CDR1 LNHDA, CDR2 SQIVND (reference sequence). The CDR3 loop spans 13 amino acids. V gave up 3 bases and J gave up 5 bases, with 8 bases separating them. CDR3 DNA sequence: TGTGCCAGTAGTATCAGGGTAGATCAGCCCCAGCATTTT. Translating it yields CASSIRVDQPQHF.

This chain joins TRBV6-5 and TRBJ2-5; possibly TRBD1 for D (6 bases). The CDR3 sequence is 14 residues long. Germline CDR1 MNHEY, CDR2 SVGAGI. V was trimmed by 5 bases and J by 5 bases, leaving 15 bases between them. CDR3 nucleotides: TGTGCCAGCAGTCCCGCAGGGGTTTGGGAGACCCAGTACTTC. Amino acid sequence: CASSPAGVWETQYF.

The chain is built from TRBV27 and TRBJ2-1; 9 nucleotides line up with TRBD1. The CDR3 runs 15 residues. CDR1 and CDR2 (germline): MNHEY, SMNVEV (reference sequence). Germline trimming cut 3 bases from V and 5 bases from J; bases unmatched to any gene: 5. For the CDR3, the DNA is TGTGCCAGCAGTTTCCGGGACAGGGACCACAATGAGCAGTTCTTC. Amino acids: CASSFRDRDHNEQFF.

The chain has TRBV27 and TRBJ2-7; TRBD1 matches 7 bases. The CDR3 has 14 residues. Trimming at V came to 7 bases and at J to 2 bases, leaving 8 bases not matched to a gene. CDR1 MNHEY and CDR2 SMNVEV come from the germline V gene (reference sequence). CDR3: CASKSGTGAYEQYF. CDR3 DNA sequence: TGTGCCAGCAAAAGCGGTACAGGGGCCTACGAGCAGTACTTC.

V is TRBV9 and J is TRBJ1-1, with a tentative D call TRBD1 (6 bases). This CDR3 contains 17 residues. CDR1 SGDLS and CDR2 YYNGEE come from the germline V gene. Trimming removed 3 bases at V and 5 bases at J, with 23 bases between. Written as DNA, the CDR3 is TGTGCCAGCAGCGGGAACATTACCCAGGGGAGAGATACTGAAGCTTTCTTT. Protein: CASSGNITQGRDTEAFF.

CDR3 DNA: TGCAGCGTAACTAGCTCAGATACGCAGTATTTT. Translated, it gives CSVTSSDTQYF. The genes are TRBV29-1 and TRBJ2-3; a possible D gene is TRBD2 (6 bases). The CDR3 runs to 11 residues. Germline CDR1 reads SQVTM; CDR2 reads ANQGSEA. The germline V and J ends were trimmed by 6 bases and 4 bases, with 8 bases remaining between them.

The chain carries TRBV5-1 and TRBJ1-1; TRBD1 matches at 7 bases. CDR1 and CDR2 from the germline V gene are SGHRS and YFSETQ. The CDR3 has 12 residues. V was pared by 4 bases and J by 6 bases, with 3 bases of the junction left unmatched. CDR3 sequence (DNA): TGCGCCAGCAGCACAGGGGTCGCTGAAGCTTTCTTT. Its translation: CASSTGVAEAFF.

The gene calls are TRBV23-1 and TRBJ1-2; 9 nucleotides align to TRBD1. TRBV23-1 is annotated as an ORF whose role is uncertain. J was trimmed by 7 bases and V by 3 bases; bases with no gene match: 18. The CDR3 has 18 residues. This CDR3 reads CASSQPQGALGYLSGYTF. CDR3 nucleotide sequence: TGCGCCAGCAGTCAGCCACAGGGGGCGCTGGGTTATCTCTCTGGCTACACCTTC.

The V gene is TRBV7-3, the J gene TRBJ2-1; TRBD2 agrees at 7 bases. CDR1 and CDR2 from the germline V gene are SGHTA and FQGTGA. Trimming cost V 2 bases and J 3 bases; bases outside gene matches: 4. The CDR3 length is 15 residues. CDR3 bases: TGTGCCAGCAGCTTAGGGGGAGGGCGCTACAATGAGCAGTTCTTC. Translation gives CASSLGGGRYNEQFF.